This T cell receptor beta chain is drawn from a study of T cell responses to AZD1222 COVID-19 vaccine (dated by TCRdb to the early 2020s). Concerning the study at large: TCR sequencing was performed for 230 to 250 trial participants, of whom some 200 were given two doses of AZD1222 and 26 were given two doses of MenACWY control vaccine. Trial participants were enrolled into age subgroups of 18-55, 56-69 and 70-plus years, which contained approximately 150, 28 and 58 TCR-sequenced participants, respectively.

The junction carries 14 bases between V and J, which are trimmed by 6 bases and 11 bases respectively. The CDR3, cysteine through phenylalanine, is 13 amino acids long. Just the 39-base CDR3 DNA is kept, in frame starting at base 1. As to this clone: Its antigen remains unidentified. Base qualities were left out, and no much larger clone turns up one base away.

The CDR3 regions of human TCRbeta chains were analyzed by immunosequencing. On the authors' methods: Repertoire TCRs were matched against a reference library of SARS-CoV-2-specific TCRs generated with the MIRA antigen-specificity platform. Breadth meant the fraction of unique TCRs that were SARS-CoV-2-associated, whereas depth meant the fraction of total T cells that were SARS-CoV-2-associated. Each spike-specific TCR was assigned to its reactive spike region and to a CD4 or CD8 class using the MIRA data. Log10-transformed breadth and depth values were compared by one-way ANOVA with Sidak's multiple comparisons tests. This is the immuneACCESS table as TCRdb keeps it, with only in-frame sequences that have V and J called. A part of the clones is gone; compared with another copy, unresolved V genes explain less than half, and the rest is unexplained. V, J and clone size are those of that table, while D and trimming were read from the DNA. The sample includes some 180,000 clones, with about 90% observed a single time. The ten largest account for 1.5% to 2.5% of the sample.

Study-level results and caveats: Conclusions about previously exposed vaccinees were limited because only a handful of AZD1222 recipients were SARS-CoV-2 seropositive at baseline. Participants were mostly white British and included more females than males, and it was suggested by the authors that clonal diversity may have been underestimated. In the small 56-69-year group, the increase in depth fell short of significance, most likely because of low power. No day 14 peak-response samples were available, so repertoires were characterized only after the peak T cell response. The vaccine-associated CD4 TCRs covered the entire spike protein, and the dominant responses fell in regions 160-218 and 743-854. Spike-specific TCR breadth and depth rose significantly after two AZD1222 doses compared with day 0 and with MenACWY recipients. Reportedly, almost half of the unique spike-specific TCRs recognized epitopes lying outside the regions that are mutated in the B.1.351 and B.1.1.7 variants.

The time point label of this sample denotes: about 28 days (+/-7) after the second vaccine dose. AZD1222 recipients whose second dose came at about 4 weeks and those whose second dose came at about 12 weeks were combined into one group, since spike-specific TCR depth and breadth did not differ between the two schedules. Samples from vaccinated people were obtained from the UK trials COV001 and COV002, which included a single-blind randomized controlled phase 2/3 trial of AZD1222 (ChAdOx1 nCoV-19) in healthy adults. Trial participant PBMC samples were collected at day 0 and day 28 after the second dose for TCRbeta chain sequencing.

The sample here was peripheral blood, taken 28 days after the second AZD1222 dose. This clonotype originated in an adult who received the AZD1222 COVID-19 vaccine. This receptor chain uses TRBV12-3 or TRBV12-4 and TRBJ1-6; no D gene call is confident. Here is the DNA: TGTGCCAGCAGCCTAGGCGCGGTGCCACCCCTCCACTTT. Translated, it gives CASSLGAVPPLHF.